This T cell receptor beta chain was identified in a study of blood T cell repertoires in COVID-19. Study as a whole: There were acute and convalescent COVID-19 samples, and they came from the United States, Italy and Spain.

Sequencing was performed with immunoSEQ multiplex PCR; in TCRdb, only in-frame clones are kept and a portion is missing. The sample comprises fewer than 500,000 clones, approximately 90% of which are singletons, and roughly 2% rests with the top ten. Germline loops: CDR1 MNHNS, CDR2 SASEGT. The V and J ends lost 4 bases and 1 base respectively, with 16 bases between them. The CDR3 contains 16 residues. The specimen sequenced was PBMCs or T cells enriched from blood (not recorded which). J is TRBJ1-1 and V is TRBV6-1; TRBD1 might be the D (6 bases). The receptor comes from a woman aged 18-29 years with acute COVID-19. As DNA, the CDR3 is TGTGCCAGCAGTGCTTGGGCAGGGGTGACGAACACTGAAGCTTTCTTT. Translated, it gives CASSAWAGVTNTEAFF.